Shown below are 25 T cell receptor beta chains from a single sample sequenced in a study of monozygotic twins with inflammatory bowel disease. TCRdb processed the 5' RACE reads again and assigns one entry to each CDR3 protein, with no DNA. The table for this sample gives about 450,000 distinct CDR3 sequences. Sequencing input: blood. The receptor source for this set is a human donor with ulcerative colitis or Crohn's disease, or a healthy co-twin of an affected twin (not recorded which).

V usage is TRBV20-1 and J usage is TRBJ2-1. In germline, CDR1 is DFQATT, CDR2 SNEGSKA (reference sequence). The CDR3 extends over 14 amino acids. CDR3 residues: CSAEEGRLYNEQFF.

The genes are TRBV6-1 and TRBJ2-3; TCRdb's D call, TRBD1, is unchecked because there is no DNA. Germline CDR1 reads MNHNS; CDR2 reads SASEGT. The CDR3 sequence is 15 residues long. CDR3 region: CASSQNRGPTDTQYF.

The J gene is TRBJ1-1, the V gene TRBV6-1; no DNA is available, so the TRBD1 call from TCRdb remains unchecked. Germline V gene sequence: CDR1 MNHNS, CDR2 SASEGT. The CDR3 covers 14 residues. CDR3 residues: CASSTQGRGTEAFF.

The rearrangement links TRBV19 to TRBJ1-2; without DNA, the TCRdb call of TRBD1 cannot be checked. The CDR3 totals 13 residues. Looked up from germline, CDR1 is LNHDA and CDR2 is SQIVND (reference sequence). Here the CDR3 reads CASKAQGNYGYTF.

The chain employs TRBV7-6 and TRBJ1-1. The CDR3 has 13 residues. Germline V CDR1 and CDR2: SGHVS, FNYEAQ. The CDR3 loop reads CASNQDKNTEAFF.

The chain employs TRBV5-1 and TRBJ1-1; lacking DNA, the TRBD1 call made by TCRdb goes unchecked. This CDR3 region has 13 residues. Germline V gene sequence: CDR1 SGHRS, CDR2 YFSETQ. CDR3 loop: CASSLVVGGEAFF.

The chain has TRBV6-5 and TRBJ2-7; TCRdb calls TRBD2, which cannot be checked without DNA. Germline CDR1 reads MNHEY; CDR2 reads SVGAGI. The CDR3 contains 12 residues. The CDR3: CASASGRYEQYF.

J is TRBJ2-3 and V is TRBV7-6; without DNA, the TCRdb call of TRBD1 cannot be checked. The CDR3 is 15 residues long. Per the germline V gene, CDR1 is SGHVS and CDR2 is FNYEAQ. This CDR3 reads CASSLVGQLTDTQYF. Filled out from reference TRBV7-6 and TRBJ2-3, the complete variable domain reads GAGVSQSPRYKVTKRGQDVALRCDPISGHVSLYWYRQALGQGPEFLTYFNYEAQQDKSGLPNDRFSAERPEGSISTLTIQRTEQRDSAMYRCASSLVGQLTDTQYFGPGTRLTVL.

The chain links TRBV5-1 to TRBJ1-1; checking the TCRdb D call of TRBD1 is not possible without DNA. The CDR3 has 14 amino acids. Germline V gene lookup returns CDR1 SGHRS and CDR2 YFSETQ. The CDR3 sequence is CASSLGGVQTEAFF.

The genes are TRBV28 and TRBJ1-2; TCRdb outputs TRBD1, but without DNA this stays unchecked. The germline CDR1 and CDR2 sequences are MDHEN and SYDVKM. The CDR3 runs 13 residues. CDR3 in amino acids: CASMKVGQNGYTF.

The rearrangement uses TRBV29-1 and TRBJ2-3; as DNA is missing, the TRBD1 call by TCRdb cannot be tested. CDR3 length equals 16 residues. Germline V gene sequence: CDR1 SQVTM, CDR2 ANQGSEA. CDR3 amino acids: CSGRPSVGATDGTQYF.

This chain uses TRBV6-2 or TRBV6-3 with TRBJ2-7. Germline values: CDR1 MNHEY, CDR2 SVGEGT. The CDR3 length is 13 residues. CDR3 amino acids: CASSFDSPYEQYF.

This rearrangement joins TRBV20-1 to TRBJ1-2; TCRdb proposes TRBD1, but this gene call is untestable without DNA. In germline, CDR1 is DFQATT, CDR2 SNEGSKA (reference sequence). The CDR3 is 14 amino acids. The chain's CDR3 is CSARDQSGGDGYTF.

The rearrangement links TRBV15 to TRBJ2-7. CDR3 length: 12 amino acids. Looked up from germline, CDR1 is LNHNV and CDR2 is YYDKDF (reference sequence). CDR3 residues: CATSRDPYEQYF.

The V and J genes are TRBV5-1 and TRBJ2-2; the D call from TCRdb, TRBD1, cannot be confirmed without DNA. This CDR3 spans 17 amino acids. Germline values: CDR1 SGHRS, CDR2 YFSETQ. The CDR3 is CASSLSSGGPSTGELFF.

The chain has TRBV12-3 or TRBV12-4 and TRBJ2-1. The CDR3 extends over 12 amino acids. CDR3 protein: CASSRSDNEQFF.

The rearrangement uses TRBV4-3 and TRBJ1-4. The CDR3 loop spans 15 amino acids. CDR1 is LGHNA and CDR2 is YSLEER in the germline V gene. The CDR3 reads CASSQDLDANEKLFF.

This chain links TRBV12-3 or TRBV12-4 with TRBJ1-1; TCRdb gives TRBD1 as the D gene, but with no DNA this cannot be confirmed. This CDR3 is 14 amino acids long. CDR3 sequence: CASSLFTGSTEAFF.

The CDR3 is CASSSSPGGHGNTIYF. The chain joins TRBV7-6 to TRBJ1-3. Per the germline V gene, CDR1 is SGHVS and CDR2 is FNYEAQ. There are 16 residues in the CDR3. Full variable domain (outside the CDR3, taken from reference TRBV7-6 and TRBJ1-3): GAGVSQSPRYKVTKRGQDVALRCDPISGHVSLYWYRQALGQGPEFLTYFNYEAQQDKSGLPNDRFSAERPEGSISTLTIQRTEQRDSAMYRCASSSSPGGHGNTIYFGEGSWLTVV.

The CDR3 sequence is CASSRRLTGGLTNTEAFF. The J gene is TRBJ1-1, the V gene TRBV5-1; TCRdb selects TRBD1, and the lack of DNA leaves this call unchecked. There are 18 residues in the CDR3. Germline CDR1 reads SGHRS; CDR2 reads YFSETQ. Full variable domain (missing parts from reference TRBV5-1 and TRBJ1-1): KAGVTQTPRYLIKTRGQQVTLSCSPISGHRSVSWYQQTPGQGLQFLFEYFSETQRNKGNFPGRFSGRQFSNSRSEMNVSTLELGDSALYLCASSRRLTGGLTNTEAFFGQGTRLTVV.

The chain links TRBV12-3 or TRBV12-4 to TRBJ1-1; TCRdb returns TRBD1, unconfirmable since there is no DNA. There are 14 residues in the CDR3. The CDR3 protein is CASSSPTLNTEAFF.

The chain is built from TRBV12-3 or TRBV12-4 and TRBJ1-5. There are 13 residues in the CDR3. This chain's CDR3 is CASSLDAGQPQHF.

This chain links TRBV3-1 with TRBJ2-3; the D gene TCRdb calls, TRBD1, cannot be checked with no DNA. Germline V gene lookup returns CDR1 LGHDT and CDR2 YNNKEL (reference sequence). The CDR3 totals 16 residues. The CDR3 is CASSQDGGTYTDTQYF.

The CDR3 sequence is CASSLANFRISGLIPYEQYF. The J gene is TRBJ2-7, the V gene TRBV7-2; the TCRdb call, TRBD2, lacks DNA for checking. There are 20 residues in the CDR3. Germline V gene sequence: CDR1 SGHTA, CDR2 FQGNSA.

This chain connects TRBV5-1 to TRBJ2-5; TCRdb's assignment of TRBD2 cannot be checked, as there is no DNA. The CDR3 contains 17 residues. Germline V gene lookup returns CDR1 SGHRS and CDR2 YFSETQ. This CDR3 is CASSLELALAGRETQYF.